This T cell receptor (beta chain) was captured by sequencing in a study of T-cell memory formation after mild COVID-19. TCRdb recomputed calls from the 5' RACE reads with MiXCR, one row per CDR3 protein. This table holds around 340,000 distinct CDR3 sequences, about 15% found once. From germline, CDR1 is SNHLY and CDR2 FYNNEI. After removal of 8 bases from V and 6 bases from J, the junction contained 8 bases not matched to a gene. This CDR3 spans 13 amino acids. Sample: PBMCs or a T cell subset sorted from them (not recorded which). The V call is TRBV2, the J call TRBJ1-1; TRBD1 matches 8 bases. The source is a man younger than 35 who had mild COVID-19 (a few samples of this study predate the infection). Cell type and time point are not known. CDR3: CASVGQGIPEAFF. The CDR3 DNA sequence: TGTGCCAGCGTCGGACAGGGCATCCCTGAAGCTTTCTTT. Looking up the rest from reference TRBV2 and TRBJ1-1 gives the full variable domain: EPEVTQTPSHQVTQMGQEVILRCVPISNHLYFYWYRQILGQKVEFLVSFYNNEISEKSEIFDDQFSVERPDGSNFTLKIRSTKLEDSAMYFCASVGQGIPEAFFGQGTRLTVV.